This TCR beta chain was sequenced for a study of T cells expressing NK-cell markers. Study overall: Sequencing covered eight donors, seven HCMV-seropositive and one seronegative.

This CDR3 spans 15 amino acids. The germline V gene has CDR1 SEHNR and CDR2 FQNEAQ (reference sequence). About this clonotype: Antigen unknown.

The cDNA for TCR beta came from 5'RACE template switching with UMIs. Reanalyzing the 5' RACE reads, TCRdb keeps one entry per CDR3 protein, without DNA. The table for this sample gives about 150,000 distinct CDR3 sequences. Findings and caveats of the study: Of the CD8+ T cell pool in several donors, about 1.0-7.5% was accounted for by dominant NKG2C+ clonotypes.

The sample was blood T cells: a sorted CD56 or NKG2C T cell subset, CD4+ or CD8+ T cells, or bulk PBMC T cells (not recorded which). This chain links TRBV7-9 with TRBJ2-7; lacking DNA, the TRBD1 call made by TCRdb goes unchecked. This TCR came from a woman aged 45-65 years in good health. CDR3 in amino acids: CASSSQGQGRHEQYF.